The entry below describes one TCR beta chain. The antigen it binds to is not known. No base qualities exist here, and no much larger clone lies one base off it. All of the isolated RNA was reverse transcribed with the High Capacity cDNA Reverse Transcription Kit, so expressed TCRB transcripts were sequenced. Deep immunoSEQ sequencing was applied to naive, central memory and regulatory T cell samples, giving an average of approximately 4 million total reads per sample. Sorted cells were lysed in RLT buffer, and RNA was extracted using DNase-treated RNeasy Micro or Mini kits according to cell number. To prevent cross-contamination, each cell subset was processed individually, whereas patient and healthy donor samples were processed jointly. Using the immunoSEQ multiplex PCR, TCRB sequences were amplified from cDNA into 87-bp fragments spanning the CDR3 region. Sequencing of the amplicons was performed on the Illumina HiSeq platform. Processing in the source paper ran as follows. Synthetic template baselines were used to correct PCR bias computationally, reads within Hamming distance 2 were collapsed together, and singletons that could not be merged were discarded. By aligning reads against IMGT, V, D and J genes, CDR3 length, and insertions or deletions at six rearrangement sites were assigned. Within each subset, clonotype counts were normalized to sorted cell number, after which true diversity and Gini coefficients were computed with the tcR R package. Repertoire sharing was quantified using the overlap coefficient calculated on TCRB nucleotide sequences. Out-of-frame TCRB sequences from naive cells were analyzed as a proxy for the pre-selection repertoire. TCRdb mirrors the immuneACCESS table, restricted to in-frame sequences. Some clones are absent from its copies; in checked studies, under half trace to an unresolved V gene, and the reason for the others is unknown. V and J calls and clone size are as listed in that table; D and trimming were resolved from the DNA. For this sample the table gives 600,000 to 750,000 clones, of which roughly 12% were detected only once. More than 0.1% of the sample lies in the top ten.

The germline V gene encodes CDR1 SGDLS and CDR2 YYNGEE. Between the V and J ends, shortened by 2 bases and 14 bases respectively, the junction contains 19 bases. The cysteine opens and the phenylalanine closes a CDR3 of 13 amino acids. The read is trimmed to its CDR3 DNA, 39 bases read in frame from base 1. This sample is part of a study of beta chain features in type 1 diabetes (dated by TCRdb to 2016 to 2018). Broadly, across the study: Patients and healthy donors did not differ in mean age, gender distribution, total cell number or subset yield. The study compared TCRB repertoires of sorted circulating CD4+ T cell subsets between recently diagnosed type 1 diabetes patients and matched healthy donors. Regulatory and stem cell-like memory subsets were obtained from only 8 patients and roughly eight healthy donors, while naive and central memory subsets were obtained from all 30 or so donors. A total of over 95,000,000 sorted cells were examined across all samples, and RNA yield correlated strongly with the number of cells per subset.

Each donor gave one peripheral blood draw, averaging around 0.11 L, which was collected into heparinised tubes. Naive, central memory, regulatory and stem cell-like memory CD4+ T cells were sorted on a BD FACSAria II using a panel including CD45RO, CCR7, CD25, CD127, CD95 and CD27. All sorted populations exceeded 98% purity. Right away, PBMCs were isolated by Lymphoprep density gradient centrifugation and were stained directly, with no culture step. To minimize batch effects, samples were stained and sorted in pairs, one healthy donor with one patient per experiment. The full study reports these points: Type 1 diabetes patients showed a moderate but significant shortening of TCRB CDR3 length in all four CD4+ subsets. Patients with type 1 diabetes made fewer insertions and deleted more nucleotides at VDJ recombination sites, implying thymic rearrangement abnormalities. Because small numbers of individuals were included in the HLA sub-analyses, any influence of HLA type on TCRB rearrangement was left unresolved. Naive, central memory and regulatory TCRB repertoires appeared more similar among patients than among healthy donors. Sequencing cDNA rather than genomic DNA could over-represent highly expressing activated cells, although activation and CD3 levels did not differ between groups. Shorter templates might be favored by PCR, yet because patient and control samples were amplified and corrected together, any such skew would affect both groups equally.

This chain is built from TRBV9 and TRBJ1-2, with TRBD1 as a weak D call on 6 bases. The clonotype comes from a man aged 30 to 39 with type 1 diabetes. Material for sequencing was naive CD4+ T cells from blood. The sample's cell subset or site label, in plain terms: true naive CD4+ T cells. The CDR3 protein: CASSVRQEQWQTF. The DNA is as follows: TGTGCCAGCAGCGTTAGACAGGAACAATGGCAGACCTTC. With the rest looked up from the reference TRBV9 and TRBJ1-2 genes rather than sequenced, the full variable domain is DSGVTQTPKHLITATGQRVTLRCSPRSGDLSVYWYQQSLDQGLQFLIQYYNGEERAKGNILERFSAQQFPDLHSELNLSSLELGDSALYFCASSVRQEQWQTFGSGTRLTVV.